The next 30 T cell receptor beta chains were all read from a single sample in a study of T cells in women clearing cervical HPV infection (dated by TCRdb to 2017 to 2018). Libraries were constructed by the immunoSEQ multiplex PCR assay. TCRdb stores this immuneACCESS table with in-frame sequences only. Part of the clones is absent; in the studies checked, under half of the shortfall reflects unresolved V genes, and no reason is known for the rest. The sample's table covers 30,000 to 35,000 clones. Of the sample, 15% to 20% is held by the ten largest clones. Sample: blood buffy coat. Receptor source: a woman between 18 and 70 years old with a cervical HPV16 infection that either progressed to CIN3+ or cleared (not recorded which).

About this clone: The read ends 3 residues early relative to the CDR3; the germline J gene fills the gap. The chain is built from TRBV20-1 and TRBJ2-3; 8 bases align to TRBD2. The germline V gene has CDR1 DFQATT and CDR2 SNEGSKA (reference sequence). The CDR3 totals 12 residues. CDR3 bases read: TGCAGTGCCGGGGGGGAGGGACAAACG. As protein: CSAGGEGQT. The whole CDR3 sequence reads CSAGGEGQTQYF.

Points on this clone: Read sequence stops 3 residues before the CDR3 end, and the germline J gene provides the missing end. V and J are TRBV19 and TRBJ1-2; perhaps TRBD1 as D (6 bases). This CDR3 is built from 13 residues. CDR1 and CDR2 from the germline V gene are LNHDA and SQIVND (reference sequence). The CDR3 DNA, read in part, is TGTGCCAGTAGTACCGCAGGGGTCCGAGGC. Translation: CASSTAGVRG. The entire CDR3 is CASSTAGVRGYTF.

Points on this clone: At one of its ends the junction is not consistent with the germline gene, which may arise from a read error. The read comes to an end 3 residues before the CDR3 does, leaving the germline J gene to fill in the end. The sample has other DNA sequences that encode this CDR3 too. This chain uses TRBV19 with TRBJ1-3; TRBD1 agrees at 9 bases. The length of the CDR3 is 15 residues. Germline values: CDR1 LNHDA, CDR2 SQIVND (reference sequence). CDR3 residues: CASSSDRGLRNTIYF. CDR3 DNA, as far as it was read: TGTGCCAGTAGTTCGGACAGGGGCTTAAGAAACACA.

About this clone itself: The read ends 3 residues early relative to the CDR3; the germline J gene fills the gap. The V and J genes are TRBV20-1 and TRBJ2-5, with 7 bases that match TRBD2. Germline CDR1 reads DFQATT; CDR2 reads SNEGSKA (reference sequence). The junction had 7 bases not matched to a gene; V was cut back by 2 bases and J by 4 bases. This CDR3 spans 14 amino acids. CDR3 amino acids: CSARLAGKGETQYF. The sequenced part of the CDR3 DNA is TGCAGTGCTAGATTAGCGGGTAAAGGAGAGACC.

As to this clone: The read is 3 residues too short to cover the CDR3 end, so that end is filled in from the germline J gene. This sequence joins TRBV5-8 and TRBJ2-3; D might be TRBD1 (6 bases). The CDR3 contains 15 residues. Germline CDR1 reads SGHTS; CDR2 reads YDEGEE. The CDR3 loop reads CASSFQGYSNQPQYF. The part of the CDR3 DNA that was read is TGTGCCAGCAGCTTCCAGGGGTATAGCAATCAGCCG. Filled out from reference TRBV5-8 and TRBJ2-3, the complete variable domain reads EAGVTQSPTHLIKTRGQQATLRCSPISGHTSVYWYQQALGLGLQFLLWYDEGEERNRGNFPPRFSGRQFPNYSSELNVNALELEDSALYLCASSFQGYSNQPQYFGPGTRLTVL.

Regarding this clone: The read is 3 residues too short to cover the CDR3 end, so that end is filled in from the germline J gene. The chain recombines TRBV6-2 or TRBV6-3 with TRBJ2-2; 7 bases fit TRBD1. There are 14 residues in the CDR3. J gave up 0 bases and V 6 bases, and 1 base lay outside the gene matches. CDR1 and CDR2 from the germline V gene are MNHEY and SVGEGT. The CDR3 loop is CASRQGSNTGELFF. The sequenced CDR3 bases are TGTGCCAGCAGACAGGGGTCGAACACCGGGGAG.

In regard to this clone: The sequence runs out 3 residues before the end of the CDR3; the remainder is reconstructed from the germline J gene. The chain joins TRBV20-1 to TRBJ2-4; D is perhaps TRBD1 (6 bases). This CDR3 has 13 amino acids. Germline CDR1 DFQATT, CDR2 SNEGSKA (reference sequence). Trimming stripped 0 bases from V and 7 bases from J, with 10 bases between. CDR3 bases read: TGCAGTGCTAGAGAAACAGGGTTGAACATT. It encodes CSARETGLNI. The full-length CDR3 reads as CSARETGLNIQYF.

A word on this clone: The read gets to within 3 residues of the CDR3 end, and the germline J gene fills in the rest. The chain is built from TRBV6-2 or TRBV6-3 and TRBJ2-7, with 8 bases fitting TRBD2. Trimming cost V 0 bases and J 2 bases; bases outside gene matches: 6. CDR1 is MNHEY and CDR2 is SVGEGT in the germline V gene. The CDR3 length is 16 residues. The CDR3 loop reads CASSYSSGATPYEQYF. The DNA read from the CDR3 is TGTGCCAGCAGTTACTCTAGCGGGGCGACACCCTACGAG.

Concerning this clone: The read stops 3 residues short of the end of the CDR3; the missing end is completed from the germline J gene. V is TRBV27 and J is TRBJ1-6; D gene uncertain. The CDR3 spans 13 residues. V shed 2 bases and J shed 9 bases, with 8 bases lying between them. From germline, CDR1 is MNHEY and CDR2 SMNVEV (reference sequence). The DNA read from the CDR3 is TGTGCCAGCAGTTTAGAGAGGGCTTCACCC. Its translation: CASSLERASP. The entire CDR3 protein is CASSLERASPLHF.

Comment on this clone: The read terminates 3 residues before the CDR3 end, so the remaining end is supplied by the germline J gene. The chain joins TRBV30 to TRBJ2-2; TRBD2 is a possible D gene (7 bases). Germline V CDR1 and CDR2: GTSNPN, SVGIG (reference sequence). The CDR3 consists of 16 residues. CDR3 DNA (partial): TGTGCCTGGAGTACCCTGGGGGGGCACGGGGCCAACGTG. Protein sequence: CAWSTLGGHGANV. The complete CDR3 sequence is CAWSTLGGHGANVLFF. The full variable domain, with the rest looked up from reference TRBV30 and TRBJ2-2, is SQTIHQWPATLVQPVGSPLSLECTVEGTSNPNLYWYRQAAGRGLQLLFYSVGIGQISSEVPQNLSASRPQDRQFILSSKKLLLSDSGFYLCAWSTLGGHGANVLFFGEGSRLTVL.

Turning to this clone: The sequenced fragment ends 3 residues before the CDR3 boundary, so the rest is inferred from the germline J gene. The chain is built from TRBV20-1 and TRBJ1-5, with D maybe TRBD1 (6 bases). CDR3 length equals 13 residues. CDR1 DFQATT and CDR2 SNEGSKA come from the germline V gene (reference sequence). The part of the CDR3 DNA that was read is TGCACTGCAACACAGGGCGGTGGACAGCCC. Encoded protein: CTATQGGGQP. The CDR3 as a whole reads CTATQGGGQPQHF.

Partial CDR3 DNA: TGTGCCAGCAGCCGCGGGACTCTTGAAAAA. Protein: CASSRGTLEK. The complete CDR3 sequence is CASSRGTLEKLFF. This chain joins TRBV7-2 and TRBJ1-4, with a possible D match to TRBD1 (5 bases). The sequenced fragment ends 3 residues before the CDR3 boundary, so the rest is inferred from the germline J gene. This CDR3 is built from 13 residues. Between the trimmed V and J ends, which lost 5 bases and 7 bases, there was a span of 11 bases. Germline V gene sequence: CDR1 SGHTA, CDR2 FQGNSA.

A word on this clone: The CDR3 end is not reached by the read, which stops 3 residues before it; the germline J gene fills it in. The rearrangement joins TRBV7-8 to TRBJ1-4; D gene unclear. The CDR3 has 18 residues. From germline, CDR1 is SGHVS and CDR2 FQNEAQ. This CDR3 is CASSSLRLPYSYNSPLFF. The CDR3 DNA, read in part, is TGTGCCAGCAGCTCCCTACGCTTACCATACTCCTATAATTCACCA.

Comment on this clone: From the germline J gene comes the end of the CDR3, since the read stops 3 residues before it. The chain recombines TRBV6-4 with TRBJ1-5; 8 bases agree with TRBD1. V trimming: 0 bases; J trimming: 2 bases; junction bases outside the gene matches: 12. Looked up from germline, CDR1 is MRHNA and CDR2 is SNTAGT. This CDR3 spans 19 amino acids. The part of the CDR3 DNA that was read is TGTGCCAGCAGTGACTCGAAACAATGGACAGGGAACGGCAATCAGCCC. Its translation is CASSDSKQWTGNGNQP. The entire CDR3 protein is CASSDSKQWTGNGNQPQHF.

As regards this clone: The CDR3 goes on 3 residues after the read ends, and that part is filled in from the germline J gene. The chain employs TRBV7-9 and TRBJ2-3, with 7 bases aligning to TRBD2. Losses at the gene ends were 3 bases for V and 5 bases for J; bases not matched to a gene: 5. The V gene's germline CDR1 is SEHNR and CDR2 FQNEAQ (reference sequence). The CDR3 is 14 residues long. The CDR3 loop is CASSFMAGEDTQYF. The sequenced part of the CDR3 DNA is TGTGCCAGCAGCTTCATGGCGGGGGAAGATACG.

Points on this clone: The missing CDR3 end, 3 residues past where the read stops, is filled in from the germline J gene. The rearrangement links TRBV5-6 to TRBJ1-6; TRBD1 matches 7 bases. The CDR3 runs to 14 residues. Trimming cost V 7 bases and J 6 bases; bases outside gene matches: 7. Germline CDR1 reads SGHDT; CDR2 reads YYEEEE. This CDR3 is CASCEGACNSPLHF. CDR3 DNA (partial): TGTGCCAGCTGCGAGGGGGCGTGTAATTCACCC.

Concerning this clone itself: Sequencing ends 3 residues short of the CDR3 end; the germline J gene provides the rest. The chain recombines TRBV29-1 with TRBJ2-1; 8 nucleotides align to TRBD1. The V and J ends lost 0 bases and 4 bases, in that order; junction bases with no gene match: 14. The CDR3 runs 18 residues. The germline gives CDR1 SQVTM, CDR2 ANQGSEA. Partial CDR3 DNA: TGCAGCGTTGAAGATCTTCTTCAGGTGGGACAGGCTTACAATGAG. Translation gives CSVEDLLQVGQAYNE. The whole CDR3 sequence reads CSVEDLLQVGQAYNEQFF.

On this clone itself: The read falls 3 residues short of the CDR3 end, and the missing part is taken from the germline J gene. J is TRBJ2-4 and V is TRBV18, with 9 bases identical to TRBD1. This CDR3 is 16 amino acids long. CDR1 is KGHSH and CDR2 is LQKENI in the germline V gene. The DNA read from the CDR3 is TGTGCCAGCTCACCACCCGGGACAGGGATTGACGGGGGT. Encoded protein: CASSPPGTGIDGG. The entire CDR3 is CASSPPGTGIDGGQYF.

As for this clone: Read sequence stops 3 residues before the CDR3 end, and the germline J gene provides the missing end. V is TRBV19 and J is TRBJ1-1, with D possibly matching TRBD1 (5 bases). Germline CDR1 is LNHDA and CDR2 is SQIVND (reference sequence). The CDR3 spans 14 residues. V was shortened by 0 bases and J by 5 bases, with 10 bases between the two germline ends. The CDR3 is CASSIDSGGTEAFF. CDR3 DNA, as far as it was read: TGTGCCAGTAGTATAGATTCGGGGGGGACTGAA. Full variable domain (rest looked up from reference TRBV19 and TRBJ1-1): DGGITQSPKYLFRKEGQNVTLSCEQNLNHDAMYWYRQDPGQGLRLIYYSQIVNDFQKGDIAEGYSVSREKKESFPLTVTSAQKNPTAFYLCASSIDSGGTEAFFGQGTRLTVV.

Details on this clone: The CDR3 end is not reached by the read, which stops 3 residues before it; the germline J gene fills it in. The gene calls are TRBV19 and TRBJ1-1; possibly TRBD1 for D (6 bases). CDR1 and CDR2 from the germline V gene are LNHDA and SQIVND (reference sequence). CDR3 size: 13 residues. Partial CDR3 DNA: TGTGCCAGTAGTATGAGGGACACACCCGAA. It is translated as CASSMRDTPE. The complete CDR3 protein is CASSMRDTPEAFF.

Points on this clone: The DNA ends 3 residues before the CDR3 does, and the rest of the CDR3 is filled in from the germline J gene. Other DNA sequences in this specimen translate into the identical CDR3. The chain has TRBV30 and TRBJ1-5; no clear D gene. The CDR3 has 13 residues. The V end lost 1 base, the J end lost 4 bases, and 8 bases lay between the germline ends. In germline, CDR1 is GTSNPN, CDR2 SVGIG (reference sequence). The CDR3 sequence: CAWSGTGNQPQHF. The CDR3 DNA, read in part, is TGTGCCTGGAGTGGGACTGGAAATCAGCCC.

Turning to this clone: The read ends 3 residues before the CDR3 terminus; that terminus is restored from the germline J gene. This sample also contains other DNA sequences that code for the same CDR3. The V gene is TRBV7-9, the J gene TRBJ1-6; D is undetermined. Germline V gene sequence: CDR1 SEHNR, CDR2 FQNEAQ (reference sequence). CDR3 length: 14 residues. Deletions cut 1 base from V and 4 bases from J, with 5 bases between. The CDR3 spells CASSLEQYNSPLHF. Partial CDR3 DNA: TGTGCCAGCAGCTTAGAACAGTATAATTCACCC.

Comments on this clone: The read falls 3 residues short of the CDR3 end, and the missing part is taken from the germline J gene. The chain uses TRBV13 and TRBJ1-4; 7 bases agree with TRBD1. In germline, CDR1 is PRHDT, CDR2 FYEKMQ (reference sequence). The V gene end was trimmed by 5 bases and the J gene end by 3 bases; junction bases not matched to a gene: 3. The CDR3 extends over 14 amino acids. The part of the CDR3 DNA that was read is TGTGCCAGCAGCCAAGACAGGGCTAATGAAAAA. This encodes CASSQDRANEK. The full CDR3 reads CASSQDRANEKLFF.

Comment on this clone: The read stops 3 residues short of the end of the CDR3; the missing end is completed from the germline J gene. J is TRBJ2-7 and V is TRBV28, with D uncertain. Trimming removed 6 bases from V and 0 bases from J, with 12 bases in between. The CDR3 covers 14 residues. The germline gives CDR1 MDHEN, CDR2 SYDVKM. The CDR3 loop is CASRRGGSSYEQYF. CDR3 bases read: TGTGCCAGCAGACGTGGCGGAAGCTCCTACGAG.

For this clone: The read halts 3 residues ahead of the CDR3 end, with the missing end drawn from the germline J gene. The rearrangement joins TRBV20-1 to TRBJ2-3, with D maybe TRBD2 (5 bases). The V gene's germline CDR1 is DFQATT and CDR2 SNEGSKA (reference sequence). With 5 bases removed from V and 0 bases from J, the gap between germline ends came to 18 bases. CDR3 length: 16 residues. The CDR3 sequence is CSAGPLRGASTDTQYF. The sequenced CDR3 bases are TGCAGTGCTGGACCCCTCCGGGGTGCTAGCACAGATACG.

The covered CDR3 bases are TGTGCCTGGAGTGGCACAGGGAGCCAGCCG. Translation gives CAWSGTGSQP. The entire CDR3 sequence reads CAWSGTGSQPQYF. J is TRBJ2-3 and V is TRBV30; D may be TRBD1 (6 bases). Read sequence stops 3 residues before the CDR3 end, and the germline J gene provides the missing end. There are 13 residues in the CDR3. Per the germline V gene, CDR1 is GTSNPN and CDR2 is SVGIG (reference sequence).

A remark on this clone: The read finishes 3 residues shy of the CDR3 end, and the germline J gene is used to complete it. The rearrangement joins TRBV20-1 to TRBJ2-6; 7 bases align to TRBD1. J lost 0 bases, V lost 6 bases, and 8 bases had no gene match. The CDR3 has 16 residues. The germline V gene encodes CDR1 DFQATT and CDR2 SNEGSKA (reference sequence). CDR3 DNA (partial): TGCAGTGCAAACAGGGGAAGGGTCTCTGGGGCCAACGTC. Its translation is CSANRGRVSGANV. In full, the CDR3 reads CSANRGRVSGANVLTF.

Concerning this clone itself: The read finishes 3 residues shy of the CDR3 end, and the germline J gene is used to complete it. The chain has TRBV18 and TRBJ2-1; TRBD2 aligns across 9 bases. The CDR3 sequence is 15 residues long. Unmatched junction bases numbered 7, after V lost 6 bases and J lost 4 bases. Germline CDR1 KGHSH, CDR2 LQKENI. The CDR3 DNA, read in part, is TGTGCCAGCTCCCCTTATAGCGGGAGTTACAATGAG. It translates to CASSPYSGSYNE. The CDR3 in its entirety is CASSPYSGSYNEQFF.

The CDR3 spells CASSLKGLGSPLFF. CDR3 bases read: TGTGCCAGCAGCTTAAAGGGGCTCGGGTCACCG. This chain joins TRBV7-2 and TRBJ2-2; the D gene is possibly TRBD1 (5 bases). The read is 3 residues too short to cover the CDR3 end, so that end is filled in from the germline J gene. Per the germline V gene, CDR1 is SGHTA and CDR2 is FQGNSA. The CDR3 has 14 residues.

Regarding this clone: The read terminates 3 residues ahead of where the CDR3 ends, so the germline J gene completes it. The chain couples TRBV2 to TRBJ1-5; D perhaps matches TRBD1 (6 bases). Between the trimmed V and J ends, which lost 7 bases and 8 bases, there was a span of 18 bases. Germline-derived CDR1 and CDR2 are SNHLY and FYNNEI. CDR3 length: 14 amino acids. CDR3 amino acids: CASNPDRIVEPQHF. The covered CDR3 bases are TGTGCCAGCAACCCTGACAGGATCGTGGAGCCC. The full variable domain, with the rest looked up from reference TRBV2 and TRBJ1-5, is EPEVTQTPSHQVTQMGQEVILRCVPISNHLYFYWYRQILGQKVEFLVSFYNNEISEKSEIFDDQFSVERPDGSNFTLKIRSTKLEDSAMYFCASNPDRIVEPQHFGDGTRLSIL.